This TCR beta chain was recovered during a study of T-cell memory formation after mild COVID-19. Study-wide results and limits: The main location of contracting CD4+ clones was CM and EM, and that of contracting CD8+ clones was EMRA. CD4/CD8 balance held among clones contracting day 15 to 85, and later expanders leaned CD4+. Memory sampled before infection contained some responding clones, suggesting cross-reactive memory joined.

MiXCR, run by TCRdb on the 5' RACE reads, gives a single entry per CDR3 protein. The table records a few hundred thousand distinct CDR3 sequences, 28% of them present only once. This clonotype was detected a few times. Antigen specificity is unknown. The V and J ends lost 4 bases and 3 bases respectively, with 16 bases between them. CDR3 length: 15 residues. Germline V gives CDR1 MGHDK, CDR2 SYGVNS. This TCR was sampled from an adult woman who had mild COVID-19 (a few samples of this study predate the infection). Cell type and time point are not known. Sequenced: PBMCs or a T cell subset sorted from them (not recorded which). The rearrangement links TRBV25-1 to TRBJ2-7; TRBD1 might be the D (6 bases). Written as DNA, the CDR3 is TGTGCCAGCAGTGGTAAAGAAGGGACACTCTACGAGCAGTACTTC. Translating it yields CASSGKEGTLYEQYF.